This T cell receptor (beta chain) appears in the sequencing data of a study of early stage breast cancer tumors. About the research overall: Average read coverage per sample was roughly 9.7-fold.

Overall study findings and caveats: In most of the 16 patients, blood comparison separated tumor from normal breast. Commonly generated sequences made up most enriched TCRB sequences shared between patients.

Here immunoSEQ multiplex PCR was the method, and the copy in TCRdb shows in-frame clones only, minus some. The sample holds 60,000 to 80,000 clones, approximately 80% seen once. Trimming took 8 bases from V and 0 from J, leaving 14 bases between them. This CDR3 is built from 14 residues. Per the germline V gene, CDR1 is LNHDA and CDR2 is SQIVND (reference sequence). On this clone itself: What it binds is not known.

Specimen: blood. This sequence was found in a person in their sixties with breast cancer. V and J are TRBV19 and TRBJ2-7; D ambiguous. As DNA, the CDR3 is TGTGCCAGTCAGCCGGGCCTCAGCTCCTACGAGCAGTACTTC. This encodes CASQPGLSSYEQYF.